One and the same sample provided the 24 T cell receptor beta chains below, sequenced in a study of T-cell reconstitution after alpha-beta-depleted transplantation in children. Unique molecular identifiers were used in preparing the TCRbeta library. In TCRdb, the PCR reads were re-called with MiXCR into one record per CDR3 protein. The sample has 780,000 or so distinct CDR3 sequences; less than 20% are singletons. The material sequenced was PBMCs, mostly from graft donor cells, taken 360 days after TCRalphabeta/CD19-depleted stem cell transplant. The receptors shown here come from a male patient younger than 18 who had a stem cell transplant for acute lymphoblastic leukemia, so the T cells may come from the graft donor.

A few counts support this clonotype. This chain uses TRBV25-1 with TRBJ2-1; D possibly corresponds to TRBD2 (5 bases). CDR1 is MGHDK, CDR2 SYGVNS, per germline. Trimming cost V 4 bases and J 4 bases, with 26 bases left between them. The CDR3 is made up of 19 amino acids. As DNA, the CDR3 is TGTGCCAGCAGTGGAAAAAAAAACTACCAGGAGGTCAGATACAATGAGCAGTTCTTC. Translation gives CASSGKKNYQEVRYNEQFF.

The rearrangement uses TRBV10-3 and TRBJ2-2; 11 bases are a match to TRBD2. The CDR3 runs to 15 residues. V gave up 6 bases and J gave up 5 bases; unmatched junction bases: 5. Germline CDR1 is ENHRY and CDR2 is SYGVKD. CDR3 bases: TGTGCCATCAGGAAGGGACTAGCGGAAACCGGGGAGCTGTTTTTT. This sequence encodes CAIRKGLAETGELFF.

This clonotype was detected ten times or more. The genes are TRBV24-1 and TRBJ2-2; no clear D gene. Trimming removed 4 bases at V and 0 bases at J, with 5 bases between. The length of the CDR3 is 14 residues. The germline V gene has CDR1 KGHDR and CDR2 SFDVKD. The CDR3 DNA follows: TGTGCCACCAGTGAACACCCGAACACCGGGGAGCTGTTTTTT. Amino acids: CATSEHPNTGELFF.

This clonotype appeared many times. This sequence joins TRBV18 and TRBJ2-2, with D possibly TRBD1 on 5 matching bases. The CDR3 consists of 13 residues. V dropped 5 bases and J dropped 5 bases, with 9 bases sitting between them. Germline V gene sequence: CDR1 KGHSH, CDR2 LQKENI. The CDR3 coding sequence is TGTGCCAGCTCAGCGACAGTGACCGGGGAGCTGTTTTTT. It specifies CASSATVTGELFF.

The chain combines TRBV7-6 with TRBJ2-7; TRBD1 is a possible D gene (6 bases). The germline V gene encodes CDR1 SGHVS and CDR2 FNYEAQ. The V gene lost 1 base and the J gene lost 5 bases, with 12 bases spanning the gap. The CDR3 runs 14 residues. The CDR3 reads CASSLETGYHEQYF. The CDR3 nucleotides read TGTGCCAGCAGCTTAGAAACAGGGTATCACGAGCAGTACTTC.

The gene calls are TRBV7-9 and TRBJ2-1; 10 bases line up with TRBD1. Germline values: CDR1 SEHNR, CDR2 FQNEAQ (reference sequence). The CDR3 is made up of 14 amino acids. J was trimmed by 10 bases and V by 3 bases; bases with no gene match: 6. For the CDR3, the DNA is TGTGCCAGCAGCTTGGCGACAGGGGGCAGGGAGCAGTTCTTC. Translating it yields CASSLATGGREQFF.

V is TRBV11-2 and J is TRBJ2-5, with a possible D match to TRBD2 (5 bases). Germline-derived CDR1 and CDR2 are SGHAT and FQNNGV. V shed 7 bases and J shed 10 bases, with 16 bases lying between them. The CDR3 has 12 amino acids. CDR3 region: CASTSRGWDQYF. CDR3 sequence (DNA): TGTGCCAGCACCTCCCGGGGTTGGGACCAGTACTTC.

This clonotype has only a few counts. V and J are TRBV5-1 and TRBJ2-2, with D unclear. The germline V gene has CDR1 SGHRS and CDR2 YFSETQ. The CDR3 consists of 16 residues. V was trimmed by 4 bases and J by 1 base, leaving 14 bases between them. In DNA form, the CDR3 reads TGCGCCAGCAGCCGGCTCCCTCTACTGAACACCGGGGAGCTGTTTTTT. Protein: CASSRLPLLNTGELFF.

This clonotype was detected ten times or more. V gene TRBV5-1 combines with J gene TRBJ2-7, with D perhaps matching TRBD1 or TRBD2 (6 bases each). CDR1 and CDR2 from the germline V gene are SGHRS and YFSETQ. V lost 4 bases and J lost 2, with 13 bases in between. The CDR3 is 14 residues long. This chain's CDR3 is CASSQQGGTYEQYF. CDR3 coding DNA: TGCGCCAGCAGCCAACAGGGAGGAACCTACGAGCAGTACTTC.

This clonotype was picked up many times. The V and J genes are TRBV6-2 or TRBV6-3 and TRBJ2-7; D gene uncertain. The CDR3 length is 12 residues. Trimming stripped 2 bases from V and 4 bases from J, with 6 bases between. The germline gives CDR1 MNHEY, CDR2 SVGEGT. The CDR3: CASSYDRYEQYF. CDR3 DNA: TGTGCCAGCAGTTACGACCGGTACGAGCAGTACTTC.

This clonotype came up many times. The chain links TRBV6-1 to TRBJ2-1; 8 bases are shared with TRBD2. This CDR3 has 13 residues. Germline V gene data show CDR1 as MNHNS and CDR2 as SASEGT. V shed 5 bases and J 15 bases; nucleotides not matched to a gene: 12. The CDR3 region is CASSPPGSGVGFF. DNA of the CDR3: TGTGCCAGCAGTCCGCCGGGTAGCGGGGTGGGGTTCTTC.

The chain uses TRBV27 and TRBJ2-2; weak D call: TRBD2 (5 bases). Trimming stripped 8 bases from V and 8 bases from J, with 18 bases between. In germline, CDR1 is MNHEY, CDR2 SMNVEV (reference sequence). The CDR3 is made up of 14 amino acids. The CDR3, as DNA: TGTGCCAGCGGGAGACACCCCCTGGGGGGGGAGCTGTTTTTT. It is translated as CASGRHPLGGELFF.

The CDR3 DNA is TGCAGTGCCAACCCCGGCTATACCTACGAGCAGTACTTC. Encoded protein: CSANPGYTYEQYF. This chain links TRBV20-1 with TRBJ2-7; D uncertain. Trimming took off 6 bases at V and 2 bases at J, with 14 bases between the two ends. The CDR3 is 13 amino acids. Germline V gives CDR1 DFQATT, CDR2 SNEGSKA (reference sequence).

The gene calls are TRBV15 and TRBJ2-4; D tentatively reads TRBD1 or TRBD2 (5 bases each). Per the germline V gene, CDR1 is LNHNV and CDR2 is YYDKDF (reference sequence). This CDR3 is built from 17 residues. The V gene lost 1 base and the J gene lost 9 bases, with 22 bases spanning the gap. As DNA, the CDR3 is TGTGCCACCAGCAGAGTTATCGGGACCGCGGTTTCAGGCATTCAGTACTTC. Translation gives CATSRVIGTAVSGIQYF.

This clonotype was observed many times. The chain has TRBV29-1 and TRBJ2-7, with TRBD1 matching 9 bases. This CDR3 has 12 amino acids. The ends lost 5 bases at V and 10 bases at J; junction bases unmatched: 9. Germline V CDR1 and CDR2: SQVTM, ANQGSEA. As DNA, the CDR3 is TGCAGCGTTTGCGGGACAGGGACTATACAGTACTTC. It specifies CSVCGTGTIQYF.

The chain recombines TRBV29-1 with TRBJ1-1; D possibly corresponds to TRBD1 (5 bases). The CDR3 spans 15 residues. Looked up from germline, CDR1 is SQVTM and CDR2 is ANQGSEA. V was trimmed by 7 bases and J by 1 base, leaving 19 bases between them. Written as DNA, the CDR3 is TGCAGCGCCGGAGGGGTGGGGATGGGGAACACTGAAGCTTTCTTT. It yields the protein CSAGGVGMGNTEAFF.

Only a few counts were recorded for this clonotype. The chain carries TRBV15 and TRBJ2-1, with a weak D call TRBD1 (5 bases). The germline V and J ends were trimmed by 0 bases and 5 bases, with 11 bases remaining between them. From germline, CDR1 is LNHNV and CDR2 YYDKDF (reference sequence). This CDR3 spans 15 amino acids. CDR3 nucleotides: TGTGCCACCAGCAGAGATAGGACAATCAACAATGAGCAGTTCTTC. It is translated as CATSRDRTINNEQFF.

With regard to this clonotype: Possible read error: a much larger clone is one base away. CDR3 DNA: TGCGCCAGCAGCTTGGAGGGACAGCCAAACACCGGGGAGCTGTTTTTT. Protein product: CASSLEGQPNTGELFF. The rearrangement uses TRBV5-1 and TRBJ2-2; 7 bases are shared with TRBD1. CDR3 size: 16 residues. The germline V gene has CDR1 SGHRS and CDR2 YFSETQ. V was clipped by 0 bases and J by 2 bases; unmatched bases: 4.

As DNA, the CDR3 is TGCGCCAGCAGGGTTAGCGGGAGGGCCAATGAGCAGTTCTTC. It yields the protein CASRVSGRANEQFF. The gene calls are TRBV10-2 and TRBJ2-1, with TRBD2 identical over 11 bases. V shed 6 bases and J 6 bases; nucleotides not matched to a gene: 4. Germline values: CDR1 WSHSY, CDR2 SAAADI. CDR3 length: 14 amino acids.

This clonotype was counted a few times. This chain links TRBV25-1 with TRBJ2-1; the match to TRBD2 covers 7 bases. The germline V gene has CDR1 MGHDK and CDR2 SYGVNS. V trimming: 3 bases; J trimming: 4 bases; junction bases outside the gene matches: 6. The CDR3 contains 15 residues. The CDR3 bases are TGTGCCAGCAGTGAGGGGGGGTTTGGTTACAATGAGCAGTTCTTC. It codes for CASSEGGFGYNEQFF.

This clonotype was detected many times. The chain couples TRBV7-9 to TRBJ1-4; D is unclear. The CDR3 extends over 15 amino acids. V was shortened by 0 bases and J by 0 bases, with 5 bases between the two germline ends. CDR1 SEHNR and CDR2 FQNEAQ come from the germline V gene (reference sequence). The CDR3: CASSLARTTNEKLFF. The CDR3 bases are TGTGCCAGCAGCTTAGCCAGAACAACTAATGAAAAACTGTTTTTT.

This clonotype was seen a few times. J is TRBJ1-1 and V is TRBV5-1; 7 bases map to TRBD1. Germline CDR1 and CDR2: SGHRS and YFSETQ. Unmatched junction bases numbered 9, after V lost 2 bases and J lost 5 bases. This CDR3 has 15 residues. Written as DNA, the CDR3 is TGCGCCAGCAGCTTTAAGGAGGGGGCTTGGACTGAAGCTTTCTTT. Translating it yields CASSFKEGAWTEAFF. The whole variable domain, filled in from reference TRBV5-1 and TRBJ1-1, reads KAGVTQTPRYLIKTRGQQVTLSCSPISGHRSVSWYQQTPGQGLQFLFEYFSETQRNKGNFPGRFSGRQFSNSRSEMNVSTLELGDSALYLCASSFKEGAWTEAFFGQGTRLTVV.

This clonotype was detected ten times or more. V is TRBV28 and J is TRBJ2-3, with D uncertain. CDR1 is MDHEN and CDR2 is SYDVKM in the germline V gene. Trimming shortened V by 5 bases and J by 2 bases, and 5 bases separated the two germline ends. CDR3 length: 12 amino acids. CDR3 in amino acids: CASSAITDTQYF. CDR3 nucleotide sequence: TGTGCCAGCAGTGCAATCACAGATACGCAGTATTTT. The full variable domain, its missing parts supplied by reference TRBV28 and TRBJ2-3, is DVKVTQSSRYLVKRTGEKVFLECVQDMDHENMFWYRQDPGLGLRLIYFSYDVKMKEKGDIPEGYSVSREKKERFSLILESASTNQTSMYLCASSAITDTQYFGPGTRLTVL.

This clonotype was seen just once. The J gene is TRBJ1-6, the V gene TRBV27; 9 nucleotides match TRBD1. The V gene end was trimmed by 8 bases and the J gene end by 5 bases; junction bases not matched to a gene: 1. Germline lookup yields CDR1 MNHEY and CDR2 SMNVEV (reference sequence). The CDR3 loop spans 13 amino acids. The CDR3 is CASRTGDNSPLHF. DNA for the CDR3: TGTGCCAGCCGGACAGGGGATAATTCACCCCTCCACTTT.